This entry concerns a single T cell receptor beta chain. Produced via immunoSEQ multiplex PCR; TCRdb's table is partial and in-frame only. The data hold some 2.1 million clones, with about 95% observed a single time. Naive CD8 cells lacked CD45RO, underwent positive selection for CCR7 and left out terminally differentiated effector memory CD45RA+ cells. The record originates from a study of shared clonotypes between healthy human individuals. On the study more broadly: Researchers assigned three CD4 naive, three CD4 memory, two CD8 naive and one CD8 memory plate to each donor.

Sample: naive CD8+ T cells sorted from blood. The source is a man aged 18 to 30 in good health.

DNA of the CDR3: TGTGCCTGGAGTGTACAGCCAGATACGCAGTATTTT. Translating it yields CAWSVQPDTQYF. This chain links TRBV30 with TRBJ2-3; D is unresolved. Germline V gene data show CDR1 as GTSNPN and CDR2 as SVGIG (reference sequence). This CDR3 has 12 residues. Between the trimmed V and J ends, which lost 0 bases and 4 bases, there was a span of 5 bases.